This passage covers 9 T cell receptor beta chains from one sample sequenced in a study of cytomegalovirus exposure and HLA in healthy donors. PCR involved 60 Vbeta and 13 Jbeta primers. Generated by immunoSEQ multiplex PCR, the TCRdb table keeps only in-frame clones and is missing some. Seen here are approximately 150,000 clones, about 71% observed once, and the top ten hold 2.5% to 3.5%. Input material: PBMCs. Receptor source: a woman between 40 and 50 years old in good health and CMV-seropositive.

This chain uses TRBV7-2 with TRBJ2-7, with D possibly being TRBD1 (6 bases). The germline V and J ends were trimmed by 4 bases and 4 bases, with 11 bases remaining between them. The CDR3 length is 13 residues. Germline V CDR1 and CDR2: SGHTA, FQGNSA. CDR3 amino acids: CASSSRTDYEQYF. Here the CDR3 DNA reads TGTGCCAGCAGCTCCCGGACAGATTACGAGCAGTACTTC.

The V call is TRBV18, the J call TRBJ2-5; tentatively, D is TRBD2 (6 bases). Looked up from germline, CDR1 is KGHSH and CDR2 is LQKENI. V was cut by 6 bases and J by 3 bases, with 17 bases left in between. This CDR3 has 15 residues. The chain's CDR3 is CASSPGDQLKETQYF. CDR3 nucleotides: TGTGCCAGCTCCCCGGGGGACCAACTGAAAGAGACCCAGTACTTC.

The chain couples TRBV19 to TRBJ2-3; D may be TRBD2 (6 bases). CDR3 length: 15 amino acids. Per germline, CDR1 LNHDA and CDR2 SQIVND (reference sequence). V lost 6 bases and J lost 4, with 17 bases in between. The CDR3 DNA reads TGTGCCAGTAGAGAGGTCGGCAGGAGGGCAGATACGCAGTATTTT. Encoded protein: CASREVGRRADTQYF.

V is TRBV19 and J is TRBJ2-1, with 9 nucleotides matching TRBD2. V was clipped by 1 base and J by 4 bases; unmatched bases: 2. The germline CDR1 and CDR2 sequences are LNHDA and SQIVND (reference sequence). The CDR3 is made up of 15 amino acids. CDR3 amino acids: CASSIGSGSYNEQFF. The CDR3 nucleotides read TGTGCCAGTAGTATAGGTAGCGGGAGTTACAATGAGCAGTTCTTC.

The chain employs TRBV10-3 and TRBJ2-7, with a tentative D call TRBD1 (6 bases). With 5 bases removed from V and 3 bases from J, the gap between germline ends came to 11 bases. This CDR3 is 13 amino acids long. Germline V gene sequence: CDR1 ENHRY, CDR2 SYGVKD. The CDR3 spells CAISTPQGYEQYF. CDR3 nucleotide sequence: TGTGCCATCAGTACACCACAGGGCTACGAGCAGTACTTC.

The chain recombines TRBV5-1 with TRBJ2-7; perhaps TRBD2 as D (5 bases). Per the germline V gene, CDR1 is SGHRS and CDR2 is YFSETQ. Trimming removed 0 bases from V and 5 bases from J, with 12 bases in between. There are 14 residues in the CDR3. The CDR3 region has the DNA TGCGCCAGCAGCTTGGGCCGGGGAAGTAACGAGCAGTACTTC. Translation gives CASSLGRGSNEQYF.

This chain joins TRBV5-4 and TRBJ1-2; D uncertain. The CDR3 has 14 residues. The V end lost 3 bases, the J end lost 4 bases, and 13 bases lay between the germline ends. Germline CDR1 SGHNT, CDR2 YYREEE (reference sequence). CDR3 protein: CASSSRTGSYGYTF. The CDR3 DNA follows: TGTGCCAGCAGCTCAAGGACGGGGTCCTATGGCTACACCTTC.

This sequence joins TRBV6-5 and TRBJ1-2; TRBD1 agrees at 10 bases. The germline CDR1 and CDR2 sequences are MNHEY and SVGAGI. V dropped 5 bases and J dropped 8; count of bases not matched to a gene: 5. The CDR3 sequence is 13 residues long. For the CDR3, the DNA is TGTGCCAGCAGTCCCCGGGACAGGGGAGGCTACACCTTC. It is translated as CASSPRDRGGYTF.

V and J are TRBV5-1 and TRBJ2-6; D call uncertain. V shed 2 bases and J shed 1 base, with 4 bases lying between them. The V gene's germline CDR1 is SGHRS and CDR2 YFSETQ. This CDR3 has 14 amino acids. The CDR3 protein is CASSFQSGANVLTF. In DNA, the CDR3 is TGCGCCAGCAGCTTCCAATCTGGGGCCAACGTCCTGACTTTC.